This T cell receptor beta chain is from a study of blood T cell repertoires in COVID-19. Study as a whole: From the United States, Italy and Spain came samples of acute and convalescent COVID-19. The cDNA or gDNA used as material had been derived from T cells, B-cell-depleted T cells, or PBMCs.

Looked up from germline, CDR1 is ENHRY and CDR2 is SYGVKD. CDR3 length: 15 residues. V shed 8 bases and J shed 1 base, with 18 bases lying between them. In the authors' workflow: The assay estimated nucleated cells by amplifying reference gene primers. Clones were read by immunoSEQ multiplex PCR, and TCRdb kept only the in-frame ones, dropping some. Clone size and the V and J calls come from that table; the DNA yielded D and trimming. This sample has about 200,000 clones; approximately 87% occur once, and the top ten carry approximately 6.2%. The chain is built from TRBV10-3 and TRBJ2-7, with D possibly matching TRBD2 (6 bases). Sequencing was carried out using peripheral blood. The receptor was derived from a man aged 60 to 69 who had recovered from COVID-19. The chain's CDR3 is CAIWGDPNGSYEQYF. In DNA, the CDR3 is TGTGCCATCTGGGGGGACCCCAATGGTTCCTACGAGCAGTACTTC.